Listed below are T cell receptor beta chains from one sample, sequenced in a study of blood T cell repertoires in COVID-19. The assay was immunoSEQ multiplex PCR, and TCRdb's table has in-frame clones only and misses some. The repertoire has about 210,000 clones, approximately 85% of them found once; the top ten carry 4.5% to 5.5%. The specimen was peripheral blood. The source of these receptors is a man aged 45-60 years with COVID-19, enrolled during active disease. Each CDR3 is given with its conserved first and last residue. Each record gives: D gene, V gene, CDR3 protein. D genes are given only for firm matches.

D gene: -
V gene: TRBV3-1/TRBV3-2
CDR3 protein: CASSQGPGGYQETQYF

D gene: -
V gene: TRBV5-1
CDR3 protein: CASSLVPPGDSNTGELFF

D gene: TRBD1
V gene: TRBV18
CDR3 protein: CASSLAGQGEGYTF

D gene: -
V gene: TRBV15
CDR3 protein: CATSRGQMNTEAFF

D gene: TRBD1
V gene: TRBV5-1
CDR3 protein: CASSQQPTGTNTEAFF

D gene: TRBD2
V gene: TRBV10-3
CDR3 protein: CAISGTSGVNYEQYF

D gene: TRBD1
V gene: TRBV6-2/TRBV6-3
CDR3 protein: CASSYTGQYYEQYF

D gene: TRBD1
V gene: TRBV5-6
CDR3 protein: CASSSGTGKNEKLFF

D gene: -
V gene: TRBV10-3
CDR3 protein: CAILERTSYEQYF

D gene: TRBD1
V gene: TRBV27
CDR3 protein: CASTPTGKGETQYF

D gene: -
V gene: TRBV3-1/TRBV3-2
CDR3 protein: CASSQGYSSGNTIYF

D gene: TRBD2
V gene: TRBV6-1
CDR3 protein: CASSGLAGASTDTQYF

D gene: TRBD2
V gene: TRBV9
CDR3 protein: CASSLSGGNTGELFF